Shown below are 18 T cell receptor beta chains from a single sample sequenced in a study of control samples from healthy donors and cancer patients. The protocol was immunoSEQ multiplex PCR, while the TCRdb copy is restricted to in-frame clones and leaves out a portion. This sample has fewer than 500,000 clones, with around nine tenths found just once. Sequencing was done on a sample of PBMCs. The receptor source for this set is a man aged 40-50 years with head and neck cancer.

This sequence joins TRBV29-1 and TRBJ2-2; the D call may be TRBD1 or TRBD2 (5 bases each). Between the trimmed V and J ends, which lost 4 bases and 1 base, there was a span of 13 bases. Germline assignment: CDR1 SQVTM and CDR2 ANQGSEA. This CDR3 spans 15 amino acids. This CDR3 reads CSVGGGLLNTGELFF. The CDR3 DNA reads as TGCAGCGTTGGGGGCGGGCTCCTGAACACCGGGGAGCTGTTTTTT.

This rearrangement joins TRBV11-3 to TRBJ2-7; perhaps D is TRBD1 or TRBD2 (6 bases each). The V gene lost 3 bases and the J gene lost 5 bases, with 14 bases spanning the gap. The germline V gene has CDR1 SGHNT and CDR2 YENEEA. This CDR3 has 14 residues. This CDR3 reads CASSLSGARDEQYF. The DNA for the CDR3 is TGTGCCAGCAGCTTGTCGGGGGCGCGGGACGAGCAGTACTTC.

As concerns this clone: Germline is not matched at one junction end, which may reflect a read error. The chain couples TRBV19 to TRBJ1-1; D is unresolved. There are 15 residues in the CDR3. Per germline, CDR1 LNHDA and CDR2 SQIVND (reference sequence). The CDR3, as DNA: TGTGCCAGTAGTCAGGCCTCCGTGGGGAACAGTGAAGCTTTCTTT. It yields the protein CASSQASVGNSEAFF.

The chain is built from TRBV7-8 and TRBJ1-2, with 7 bases that match TRBD1. The trim removed 5 bases at V and 3 bases at J, leaving 6 bases unmatched. Germline V gene data show CDR1 as SGHVS and CDR2 as FQNEAQ. The CDR3 totals 14 residues. CDR3 sequence (DNA): TGTGCCAGCAGCCCAGACAGGGCGGACTATGGCTACACCTTC. Translated, it gives CASSPDRADYGYTF. Full variable domain (rest looked up from reference TRBV7-8 and TRBJ1-2): GAGVSQSPRYKVAKRGQDVALRCDPISGHVSLFWYQQALGQGPEFLTYFQNEAQLDKSGLPSDRFFAERPEGSVSTLKIQRTQQEDSAVYLCASSPDRADYGYTFGSGTRLTVV.

This clone was observed a few times. This chain joins TRBV30 and TRBJ1-5; 7 bases fit TRBD1. Germline V gene lookup returns CDR1 GTSNPN and CDR2 SVGIG (reference sequence). The CDR3 consists of 14 residues. V lost 2 bases and J lost 4; bases outside the gene matches: 5. CDR3 coding DNA: TGTGCCTGGAGTCCAGGGGGTCGGAATCAGCCCCAGCATTTT. The encoded protein is CAWSPGGRNQPQHF.

The genes are TRBV11-2 and TRBJ2-1, with D possibly being TRBD1 or TRBD2 (5 bases each). Germline assignment: CDR1 SGHAT and CDR2 FQNNGV. This CDR3 has 14 amino acids. V gave up 2 bases and J gave up 4 bases, with 9 bases separating them. CDR3 protein: CASSLLRGYNEQFF. The CDR3 DNA is TGTGCCAGCAGCTTATTGAGGGGATACAATGAGCAGTTCTTC.

The chain employs TRBV7-8 and TRBJ1-1; no clear D gene. Trimming left V 6 bases short and J 0 bases short, with 11 bases between. The CDR3 loop spans 14 amino acids. Germline loops: CDR1 SGHVS, CDR2 FQNEAQ. The CDR3 bases are TGTGCCAGCAGGCACGGGGAAATGAACACTGAAGCTTTCTTT. Its protein is CASRHGEMNTEAFF.

This chain uses TRBV7-9 with TRBJ2-7; maybe TRBD1 (5 bases). The CDR3 contains 14 residues. CDR1 is SEHNR, CDR2 FQNEAQ, per germline (reference sequence). V shed 2 bases and J shed 2 bases, with 10 bases lying between them. CDR3 DNA sequence: TGTGCCAGCAGCTTATTACAGGCTACCTACGAGCAGTACTTC. This translates into CASSLLQATYEQYF.

The rearrangement joins TRBV28 to TRBJ1-2; TRBD1 agrees at 8 bases. Trimming cost V 4 bases and J 2 bases; bases outside gene matches: 3. The CDR3 is made up of 14 amino acids. The V gene's germline CDR1 is MDHEN and CDR2 SYDVKM. As DNA, the CDR3 is TGTGCCAGCAGTTCCTACAGGGGGAACTATGGCTACACCTTC. Translated: CASSSYRGNYGYTF.

V is TRBV5-5 and J is TRBJ2-5; D possibly corresponds to TRBD1 (6 bases). The germline CDR1 and CDR2 sequences are SGHKS and YYEKEE (reference sequence). The CDR3 totals 16 residues. Trimming took 6 bases from V and 1 from J, leaving 19 bases between them. The CDR3 sequence is CASNPGAGTFQETQYF. DNA of the CDR3: TGTGCCAGCAACCCTGGTGCCGGGACATTCCAAGAGACCCAGTACTTC. The variable domain in full, completed from reference TRBV5-5 and TRBJ2-5, reads DAGVTQSPTHLIKTRGQQVTLRCSPISGHKSVSWYQQVLGQGPQFIFQYYEKEERGRGNFPDRFSARQFPNYSSELNVNALLLGDSALYLCASNPGAGTFQETQYFGPGTRLLVL.

V gene TRBV15 combines with J gene TRBJ1-5; a weak D match, TRBD1 (5 bases). The CDR3 consists of 15 residues. Germline CDR1 LNHNV, CDR2 YYDKDF (reference sequence). Deletions cut 0 bases from V and 7 bases from J, with 13 bases between. CDR3 bases: TGTGCCACCAGCAGAGATGTGGGGCGCGGGCAGCCCCAGCATTTT. It codes for CATSRDVGRGQPQHF.

The chain uses TRBV12-3 or TRBV12-4 and TRBJ1-1; TRBD1 is a possible D gene (6 bases). The germline V and J ends were trimmed by 11 bases and 0 bases, with 10 bases remaining between them. This CDR3 comprises 12 residues. CDR3 loop: CACGQMNTEAFF. The CDR3 bases are TGTGCCTGCGGACAGATGAACACTGAAGCTTTCTTT.

The rearrangement joins TRBV6-6 to TRBJ2-7, with D maybe TRBD2 (7 bases). CDR3 length equals 14 residues. CDR1 MNHNY and CDR2 SVGAGI come from the germline V gene (reference sequence). The V end lost 5 bases, the J end lost 4 bases, and 15 bases lay between the germline ends. The CDR3 loop reads CASSRGGGAYEQYF. The CDR3 bases are TGTGCCAGCAGTCGGGGTGGGGGGGCATACGAGCAGTACTTC.

This rearrangement joins TRBV18 to TRBJ2-5; D remains ambiguous. The V gene's germline CDR1 is KGHSH and CDR2 LQKENI. V was clipped by 6 bases and J by 3 bases, with 23 bases between them. This CDR3 region has 17 residues. This CDR3 is CASSPIAASVGEETQYF. The CDR3 DNA reads as TGTGCCAGCTCGCCTATCGCCGCATCCGTTGGGGAAGAGACCCAGTACTTC.

V is TRBV19 and J is TRBJ1-3, with D tentatively TRBD1 (5 bases). Germline assignment: CDR1 LNHDA and CDR2 SQIVND (reference sequence). V was pared by 3 bases and J by 2 bases, with 14 bases between. This CDR3 comprises 16 residues. The CDR3: CASSIGGSLPGNTIYF. In nucleotides, the CDR3 is TGTGCCAGTAGTATTGGGGGGAGCCTCCCTGGAAACACCATATATTTT.

The V call is TRBV5-6, the J call TRBJ2-4, with D possibly matching TRBD1 (7 bases). CDR1 SGHDT and CDR2 YYEEEE come from the germline V gene. The CDR3 length is 15 residues. V was clipped by 4 bases and J by 6 bases, with 17 bases between them. As DNA, the CDR3 is TGTGCCAGCAGCATTTCAGGGGGGAGTCGAAACATTCAGTACTTC. Amino acid sequence: CASSISGGSRNIQYF.

This chain links TRBV11-2 with TRBJ2-7; D not resolved. The CDR3 sequence is 14 residues long. Germline V gene sequence: CDR1 SGHAT, CDR2 FQNNGV. The ends were cut back, 4 bases at V and 4 bases at J, with 14 bases in the middle. The CDR3 region is CASSYPNKNYEQYF. DNA for the CDR3: TGTGCCAGCAGCTACCCTAACAAGAATTACGAGCAGTACTTC.

The V gene is TRBV10-3, the J gene TRBJ2-6; 7 positions agree with TRBD1. The V and J ends lost 8 bases and 1 base, in that order; junction bases with no gene match: 5. This CDR3 has 15 amino acids. Per germline, CDR1 ENHRY and CDR2 SYGVKD. The CDR3 DNA reads as TGTGCCATCTCGGGACAGACATCTGGGGCCAACGTCCTGACTTTC. Protein product: CAISGQTSGANVLTF.